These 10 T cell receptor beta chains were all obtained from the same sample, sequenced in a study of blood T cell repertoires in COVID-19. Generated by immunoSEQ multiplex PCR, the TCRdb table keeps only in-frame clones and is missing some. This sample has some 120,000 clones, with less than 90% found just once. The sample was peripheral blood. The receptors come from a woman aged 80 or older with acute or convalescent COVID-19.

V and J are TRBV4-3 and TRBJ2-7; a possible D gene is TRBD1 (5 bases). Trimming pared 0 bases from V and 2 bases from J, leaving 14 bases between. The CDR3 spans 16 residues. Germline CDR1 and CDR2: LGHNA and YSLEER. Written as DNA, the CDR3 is TGCGCCAGCAGCCAAGATTACCCAGGGAAAACCTACGAGCAGTACTTC. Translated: CASSQDYPGKTYEQYF.

The CDR3 DNA reads as TGCGCCAGCAGCCATACAAGGGGGCGCGAAGAAGCTTTCTTT. This codes for CASSHTRGREEAFF. V usage is TRBV4-3 and J usage is TRBJ1-1; 7 bases align to TRBD1. Germline CDR1 and CDR2: LGHNA and YSLEER. The CDR3 extends over 14 amino acids. The V segment lost 3 bases and the J segment 8 bases; nucleotides outside the gene matches: 9.

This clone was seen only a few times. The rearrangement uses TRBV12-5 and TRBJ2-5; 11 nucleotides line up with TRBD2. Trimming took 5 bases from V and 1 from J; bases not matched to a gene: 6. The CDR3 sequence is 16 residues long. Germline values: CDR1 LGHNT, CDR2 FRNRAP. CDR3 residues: CASGPGTSGGQETQYF. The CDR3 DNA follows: TGTGCTAGTGGTCCGGGCACTAGCGGGGGCCAAGAGACCCAGTACTTC. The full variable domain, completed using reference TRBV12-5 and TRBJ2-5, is DARVTQTPRHKVTEMGQEVTMRCQPILGHNTVFWYRQTMMQGLELLAYFRNRAPLDDSGMPKDRFSAEMPDATLATLKIQPSEPRDSAVYFCASGPGTSGGQETQYFGPGTRLLVL.

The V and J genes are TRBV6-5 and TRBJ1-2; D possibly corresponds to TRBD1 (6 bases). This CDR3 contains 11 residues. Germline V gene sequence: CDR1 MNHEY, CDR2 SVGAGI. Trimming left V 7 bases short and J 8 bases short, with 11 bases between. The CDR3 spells CASTRGTGYTF. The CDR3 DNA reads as TGTGCCAGCACCAGGGGCACGGGCTACACCTTC.

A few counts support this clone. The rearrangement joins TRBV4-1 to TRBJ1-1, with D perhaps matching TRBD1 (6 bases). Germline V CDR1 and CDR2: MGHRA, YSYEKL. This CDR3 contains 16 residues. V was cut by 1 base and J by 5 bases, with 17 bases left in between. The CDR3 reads CASSQGSQGSRTEAFF. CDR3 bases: TGCGCCAGCAGCCAAGGGTCTCAGGGGAGTAGGACTGAAGCTTTCTTT.

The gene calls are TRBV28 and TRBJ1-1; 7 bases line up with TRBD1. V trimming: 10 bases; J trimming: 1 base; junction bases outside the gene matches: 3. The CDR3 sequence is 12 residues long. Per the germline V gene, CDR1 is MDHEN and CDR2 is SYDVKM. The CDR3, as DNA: TGTGCCACAAGGGGGCGGAACACTGAAGCTTTCTTT. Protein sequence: CATRGRNTEAFF.

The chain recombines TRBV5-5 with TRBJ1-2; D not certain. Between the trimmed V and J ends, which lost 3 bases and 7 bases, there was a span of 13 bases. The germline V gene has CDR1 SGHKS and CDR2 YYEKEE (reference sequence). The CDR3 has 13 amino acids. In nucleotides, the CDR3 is TGTGCCAGCAGCTCAGATCCGGGAGGTGGCTACACCTTC. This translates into CASSSDPGGGYTF.

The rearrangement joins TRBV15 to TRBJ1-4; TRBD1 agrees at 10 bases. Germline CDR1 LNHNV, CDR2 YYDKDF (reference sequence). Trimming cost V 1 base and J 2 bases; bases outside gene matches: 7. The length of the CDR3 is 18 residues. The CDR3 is CATSRAIGTGVTNEKLFF. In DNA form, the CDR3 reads TGTGCCACCAGCAGAGCTATTGGGACAGGGGTTACTAATGAAAAACTGTTTTTT. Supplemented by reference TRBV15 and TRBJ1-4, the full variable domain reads DAMVIQNPRYQVTQFGKPVTLSCSQTLNHNVMYWYQQKSSQAPKLLFHYYDKDFNNEADTPDNFQSRRPNTSFCFLDIRSPGLGDTAMYLCATSRAIGTGVTNEKLFFGSGTQLSVL.

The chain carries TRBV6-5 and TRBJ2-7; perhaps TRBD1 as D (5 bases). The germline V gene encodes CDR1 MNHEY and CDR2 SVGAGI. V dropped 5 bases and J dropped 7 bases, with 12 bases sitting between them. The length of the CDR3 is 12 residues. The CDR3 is CASSRDRLEQYV. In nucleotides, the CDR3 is TGTGCCAGCAGTCGCGACAGACTGGAGCAGTACGTC.

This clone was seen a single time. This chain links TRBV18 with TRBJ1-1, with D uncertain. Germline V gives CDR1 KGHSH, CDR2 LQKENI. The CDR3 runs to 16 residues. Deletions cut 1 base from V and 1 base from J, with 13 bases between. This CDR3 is CASSPQRDSWNTEAFF. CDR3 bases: TGTGCCAGCTCACCACAGAGAGATTCATGGAACACTGAAGCTTTCTTT.